The 6 T cell receptor beta chains given below trace back to one sample, sequenced in a study of cytomegalovirus exposure and HLA in healthy donors (dated by TCRdb to about 2017). Libraries were constructed by the immunoSEQ multiplex PCR assay. The multiplex PCR relied on a mix of 60 forward primers for TCR Vbeta segments and 13 reverse primers for TCR Jbeta segments. TCRdb took this table from immuneACCESS and kept in-frame rearrangements with V and J called. Such tables lack part of the clones; where checked against another copy, unresolved V genes explain under half of the gap, and the rest is unexplained. This sample comprises about 180,000 clones, around 80% of them detected only once. The ten largest clones represent approximately 1.5% of the sample. Sequences were obtained from PBMCs. The receptors were sampled from a man aged 18 to 29 in good health and CMV-seronegative.

The chain links TRBV9 to TRBJ1-2, with 7 bases identical to TRBD1. J lost 5 bases, V lost 3 bases, and 4 bases had no gene match. CDR1 is SGDLS and CDR2 is YYNGEE in the germline V gene. The CDR3 consists of 13 residues. CDR3 nucleotides: TGTGCCAGCAGCGACAGGGGAGAATATGGCTACACCTTC. It translates to CASSDRGEYGYTF.

V is TRBV27 and J is TRBJ2-1, with a tentative D call TRBD2 (6 bases). The germline V and J ends were trimmed by 6 bases and 5 bases, with 17 bases remaining between them. Germline V CDR1 and CDR2: MNHEY, SMNVEV (reference sequence). The CDR3 is 15 amino acids. Here the CDR3 DNA reads TGTGCCAGCAGATCCGGGACTCGAGGGGACAATGAGCAGTTCTTC. Its translation is CASRSGTRGDNEQFF.

V gene TRBV7-3 combines with J gene TRBJ1-1; weak D call: TRBD1 (5 bases). Germline V CDR1 and CDR2: SGHTA, FQGTGA. CDR3 length equals 15 residues. Between the trimmed V and J ends, which lost 5 bases and 5 bases, there was a span of 18 bases. In nucleotides, the CDR3 is TGTGCCAGCAGCCTAGCCTCGGGGGGGAGGACTGAAGCTTTCTTT. Its translation: CASSLASGGRTEAFF.

J is TRBJ2-5 and V is TRBV2; TRBD2 matches at 7 bases. The germline CDR1 and CDR2 sequences are SNHLY and FYNNEI. J lost 5 bases, V lost 4 bases, and 10 bases had no gene match. This CDR3 has 15 amino acids. The CDR3 DNA sequence: TGTGCCAGCAGTGGTGTGGGAGGGGCCGGGGAGACCCAGTACTTC. As protein: CASSGVGGAGETQYF.

This clone showed up just once. The rearrangement links TRBV21-1 to TRBJ2-4; TRBD2, as called in the table, went unchecked against the DNA. TRBV21-1 is a pseudogene. The CDR3 has 13 residues. The CDR3 DNA sequence: TGTGCCAGCAGCAAAGGCGAGAAAAACATTCAGTACTTC. Translating it yields CASSKGEKNIQYF.

This clone has only one observation. J is TRBJ1-2 and V is TRBV5-1, with unresolved D. Trimming took off 0 bases at V and 8 bases at J, with 14 bases between the two ends. The CDR3 has 14 amino acids. Germline assignment: CDR1 SGHRS and CDR2 YFSETQ. Here the CDR3 DNA reads TGCGCCAGCAGCTTGGCCAACGAACTCTCGGGCTACACCTTC. It specifies CASSLANELSGYTF.